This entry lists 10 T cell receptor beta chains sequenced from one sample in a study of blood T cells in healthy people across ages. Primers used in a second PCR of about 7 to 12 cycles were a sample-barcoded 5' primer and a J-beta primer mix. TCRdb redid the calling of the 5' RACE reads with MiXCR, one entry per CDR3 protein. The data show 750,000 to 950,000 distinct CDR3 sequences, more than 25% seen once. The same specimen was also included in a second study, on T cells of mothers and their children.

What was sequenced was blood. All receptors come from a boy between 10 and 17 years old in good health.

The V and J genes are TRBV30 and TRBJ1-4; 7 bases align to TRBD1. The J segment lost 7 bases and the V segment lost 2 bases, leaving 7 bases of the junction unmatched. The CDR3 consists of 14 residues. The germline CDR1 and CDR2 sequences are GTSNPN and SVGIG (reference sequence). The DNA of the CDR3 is TGTGCCTGGAGTTCCACAGGGGTTGGTGAAAAACTGTTTTTT. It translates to CAWSSTGVGEKLFF. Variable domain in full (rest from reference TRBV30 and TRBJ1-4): SQTIHQWPATLVQPVGSPLSLECTVEGTSNPNLYWYRQAAGRGLQLLFYSVGIGQISSEVPQNLSASRPQDRQFILSSKKLLLSDSGFYLCAWSSTGVGEKLFFGSGTQLSVL.

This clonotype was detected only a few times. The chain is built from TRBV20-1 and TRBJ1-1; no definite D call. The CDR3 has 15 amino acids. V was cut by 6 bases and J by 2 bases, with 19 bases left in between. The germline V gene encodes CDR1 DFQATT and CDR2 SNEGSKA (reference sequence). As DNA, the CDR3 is TGCAGTGCCCCCGTAAGGGAAAGGCTTAACACTGAAGCTTTCTTT. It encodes CSAPVRERLNTEAFF.

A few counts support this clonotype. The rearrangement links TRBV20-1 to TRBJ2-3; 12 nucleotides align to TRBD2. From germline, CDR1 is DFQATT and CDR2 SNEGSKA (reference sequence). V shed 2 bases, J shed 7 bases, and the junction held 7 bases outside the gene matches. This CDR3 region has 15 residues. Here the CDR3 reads CSARRRLAGVYTQYF. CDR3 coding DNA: TGCAGTGCTAGACGCCGACTAGCGGGGGTCTATACGCAGTATTTT.

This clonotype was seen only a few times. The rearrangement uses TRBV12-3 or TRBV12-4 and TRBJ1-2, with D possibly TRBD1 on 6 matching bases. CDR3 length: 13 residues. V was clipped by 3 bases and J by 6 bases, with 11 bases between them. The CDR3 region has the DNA TGTGCCAGCAGTTTCGGACAGTTCGATGGCTACACCTTC. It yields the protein CASSFGQFDGYTF.

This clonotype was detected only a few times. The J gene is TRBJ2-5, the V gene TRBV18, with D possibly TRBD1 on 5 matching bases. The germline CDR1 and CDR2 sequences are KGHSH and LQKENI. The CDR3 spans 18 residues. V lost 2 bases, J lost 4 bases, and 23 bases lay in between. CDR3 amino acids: CASSPKDFRVNWRETQYF. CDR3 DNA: TGTGCCAGCTCACCAAAGGATTTCAGGGTGAATTGGCGAGAGACCCAGTACTTC.

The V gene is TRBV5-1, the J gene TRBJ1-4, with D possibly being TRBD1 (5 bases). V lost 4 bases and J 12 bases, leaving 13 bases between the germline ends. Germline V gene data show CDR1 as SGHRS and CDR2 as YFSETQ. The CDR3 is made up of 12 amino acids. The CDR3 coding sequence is TGCGCCAGCAGCCGGGGGAAGCGCGAACTGTTTTTT. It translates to CASSRGKRELFF.

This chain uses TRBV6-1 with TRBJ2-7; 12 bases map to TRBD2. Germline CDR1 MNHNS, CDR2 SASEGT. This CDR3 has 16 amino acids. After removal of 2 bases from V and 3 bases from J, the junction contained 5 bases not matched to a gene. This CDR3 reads CASSELAGGVFYEQYF. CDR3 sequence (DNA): TGTGCCAGCAGTGAACTAGCGGGGGGGGTCTTCTACGAGCAGTACTTC.

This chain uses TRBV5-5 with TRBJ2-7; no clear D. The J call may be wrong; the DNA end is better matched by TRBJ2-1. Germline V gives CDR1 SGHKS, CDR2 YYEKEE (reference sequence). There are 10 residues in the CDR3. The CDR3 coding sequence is TGTGCCAGCAGATCAAATGAGCAGTTCTTC. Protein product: CASRSNEQFF.

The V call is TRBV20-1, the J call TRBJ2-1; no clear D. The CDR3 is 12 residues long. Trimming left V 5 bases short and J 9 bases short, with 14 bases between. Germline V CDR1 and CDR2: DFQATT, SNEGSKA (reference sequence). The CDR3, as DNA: TGCAGTGCTGGGGATCTTCAATCTGAGCAGTTCTTC. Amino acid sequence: CSAGDLQSEQFF.

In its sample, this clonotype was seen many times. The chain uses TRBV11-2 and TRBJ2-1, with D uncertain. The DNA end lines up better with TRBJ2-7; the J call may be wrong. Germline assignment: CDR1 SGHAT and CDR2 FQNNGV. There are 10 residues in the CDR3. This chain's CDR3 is CASSHYEQYF. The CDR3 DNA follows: TGTGCCAGCAGCCACTACGAGCAGTACTTC.